The clone carrying this TCR beta chain has a count of ten or more. Its antigen is unknown. According to the study, TCR beta libraries were built with iRepertoire HTBI primers and CDR3-region Arm-PCR. TCRdb reanalysed the multiplex PCR reads using MiXCR and keeps one entry per CDR3 protein. The sample records 370,000 or so distinct CDR3 sequences, about 16% being singletons. Time point indicated: newly diagnosed GD, antithyroid drugs for less than 3 months. PBMC RNA served as the TCR library source. With 2 bases removed from V and 2 bases from J, the gap between germline ends came to 13 bases. Germline V gene data show CDR1 as MNHEY and CDR2 as SVGEGT. This CDR3 has 15 amino acids. The data belong to a study of regulatory T cells in long-lasting Graves disease. General study results and limits: There were preferences for TRBV28, TRBJ1-2 and TRBJ2-5 in persistent disease.

In addition, the sample was reused for a study of T cells in Graves' hyperthyroidism and ophthalmopathy. From that paper: With a median lead of approximately 6.4 months before onset, the model predicted ophthalmopathy.

Sequences were derived from peripheral blood mononuclear cells (PBMCs), sampled at new diagnosis, from a patient treated with antithyroid drugs. The V gene is TRBV6-2 or TRBV6-3, the J gene TRBJ2-7; D call uncertain. This TCR was recovered from a woman younger than 35 with Graves disease. CDR3 coding DNA: TGTGCCAGCAGTTACAGTAGTCGGCCGGCCTACGAGCAGTACTTC. Encoded protein: CASSYSSRPAYEQYF.